This passage covers 12 T cell receptor beta chains from one sample sequenced in a study of cytomegalovirus exposure and HLA in healthy donors. 13 Jbeta primers and 60 Vbeta primers were used for the PCR. This table comes from immunoSEQ multiplex PCR, and its TCRdb copy is limited to in-frame clones, with some not included. Of under 200,000 clones in the sample, roughly 85% were seen once. The sequencing input was PBMCs. Source of these receptors: a woman in her 40s in good health and CMV-seronegative.

This clone is a singleton in its sample. The rearrangement links TRBV6-5 to TRBJ1-1; unclear D gene. Trimming took 5 bases from V and 6 from J, leaving 13 bases between them. Germline CDR1 and CDR2: MNHEY and SVGAGI. This CDR3 contains 13 residues. This CDR3 reads CASSPRGGAEAFF. In DNA form, the CDR3 reads TGTGCCAGCAGTCCCCGGGGTGGTGCTGAAGCTTTCTTT.

The J gene is TRBJ2-1, the V gene TRBV27, with TRBD2 matching over 7 bases. CDR1 and CDR2 from the germline V gene are MNHEY and SMNVEV (reference sequence). CDR3 length equals 12 residues. J was trimmed by 4 bases and V by 6 bases; bases with no gene match: 0. The chain's CDR3 is CASSGGYNEQFF. The CDR3 DNA reads as TGTGCCAGCAGCGGGGGGTACAATGAGCAGTTCTTC.

The gene calls are TRBV9 and TRBJ2-7, with 9 positions matching TRBD1. Germline lookup yields CDR1 SGDLS and CDR2 YYNGEE. The CDR3 runs 14 residues. With V trimmed by 3 bases and J by 3 bases, 4 bases remained unmatched. CDR3 in amino acids: CASSGGQGNYEQYF. CDR3 in DNA: TGTGCCAGCAGCGGAGGACAGGGGAACTACGAGCAGTACTTC.

J is TRBJ2-3 and V is TRBV5-1; 8 nucleotides line up with TRBD2. The CDR3 totals 16 residues. Germline V gene data show CDR1 as SGHRS and CDR2 as YFSETQ. The V gene end was trimmed by 3 bases and the J gene end by 1 base; junction bases not matched to a gene: 7. CDR3 residues: CASSSLAGWGTDTQYF. CDR3 DNA: TGCGCCAGCAGCTCCCTAGCGGGTTGGGGCACAGATACGCAGTATTTT.

The CDR3 nucleotides read TGTGCCAGCAGTTACTCGGGGCAGGGCACTGAAGCTTTCTTT. It encodes CASSYSGQGTEAFF. The chain carries TRBV6-5 and TRBJ1-1, with a weak D call TRBD1 (5 bases). The CDR3 is made up of 14 amino acids. The ends were cut back, 0 bases at V and 4 bases at J, with 9 bases in the middle. Per germline, CDR1 MNHEY and CDR2 SVGAGI.

The CDR3, as DNA: TGTGCCAGTAGTGAGACAGCAAACTCTGGAAACACCATATATTTT. Translating it yields CASSETANSGNTIYF. This chain links TRBV19 with TRBJ1-3; weak D call: TRBD1 (5 bases). The germline V gene has CDR1 LNHDA and CDR2 SQIVND (reference sequence). This CDR3 has 15 amino acids. V was pared by 5 bases and J by 0 bases, with 11 bases between.

The chain uses TRBV6-5 and TRBJ2-1; no definite D call. The V and J ends lost 0 bases and 7 bases respectively, with 10 bases between them. The CDR3 totals 14 residues. The germline V gene encodes CDR1 MNHEY and CDR2 SVGAGI. The CDR3 DNA sequence: TGTGCCAGCAGTTACTCGAGTGGCGGTAATGAGCAGTTCTTC. It specifies CASSYSSGGNEQFF.

The V and J genes are TRBV7-2 and TRBJ2-1; D gene unclear. The CDR3 is 15 amino acids. Trimming took 5 bases from V and 7 from J, leaving 18 bases between them. CDR1 and CDR2 (germline): SGHTA, FQGNSA. CDR3 DNA: TGTGCCAGCAGCCCCGACTCCTACCCCGGAAATGAGCAGTTCTTC. Translated, it gives CASSPDSYPGNEQFF.

CDR3 bases: TGTGCCAGCAGCCCCAAGGACAGTCACTACGAGCAGTACTTC. Its protein product is CASSPKDSHYEQYF. The V call is TRBV9, the J call TRBJ2-7; D is possibly TRBD1 (6 bases). CDR1 is SGDLS, CDR2 YYNGEE, per germline. The germline V and J ends were trimmed by 4 bases and 3 bases, with 14 bases remaining between them. This CDR3 is 14 amino acids long.

This clone has a single count. The rearrangement joins TRBV5-1 to TRBJ2-3; D not certain. V lost 0 bases to trimming and J lost 1 base, with 12 bases between them. From germline, CDR1 is SGHRS and CDR2 YFSETQ. The CDR3 spans 16 residues. The CDR3 loop reads CASSLGLALGTDTQYF. In nucleotides, the CDR3 is TGCGCCAGCAGCTTGGGACTCGCGCTTGGCACAGATACGCAGTATTTT.

The V call is TRBV7-3, the J call TRBJ2-2, with 8 bases that match TRBD1. V gave up 1 base and J gave up 7 bases; unmatched junction bases: 11. The CDR3 sequence is 17 residues long. The germline gives CDR1 SGHTA, CDR2 FQGTGA. CDR3: CASSLKFAGGAGGELFF. The CDR3 DNA reads TGTGCCAGCAGCTTAAAGTTTGCAGGGGGCGCGGGCGGGGAGCTGTTTTTT.

V and J are TRBV29-1 and TRBJ2-3; D unclear. This CDR3 comprises 11 residues. Looked up from germline, CDR1 is SQVTM and CDR2 is ANQGSEA. Trimming left V 5 bases short and J 0 bases short, with 3 bases between. The CDR3 loop is CSVQSTDTQYF. The CDR3 nucleotides read TGCAGCGTTCAAAGCACAGATACGCAGTATTTT.